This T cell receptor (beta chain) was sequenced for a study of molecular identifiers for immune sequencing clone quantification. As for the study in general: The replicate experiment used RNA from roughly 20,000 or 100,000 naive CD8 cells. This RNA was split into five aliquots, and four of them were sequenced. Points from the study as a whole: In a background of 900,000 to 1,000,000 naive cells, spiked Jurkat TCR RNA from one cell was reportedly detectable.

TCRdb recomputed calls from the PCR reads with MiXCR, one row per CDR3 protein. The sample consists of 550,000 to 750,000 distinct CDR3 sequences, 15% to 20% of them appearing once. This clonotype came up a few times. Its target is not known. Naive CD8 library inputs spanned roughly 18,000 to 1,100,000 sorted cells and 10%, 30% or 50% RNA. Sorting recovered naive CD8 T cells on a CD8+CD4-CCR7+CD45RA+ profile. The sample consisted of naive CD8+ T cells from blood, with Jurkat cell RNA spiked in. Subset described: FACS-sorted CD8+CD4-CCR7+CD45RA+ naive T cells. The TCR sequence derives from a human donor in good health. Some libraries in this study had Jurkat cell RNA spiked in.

Written as DNA, the CDR3 is TGTGCCAGCAGCCTAACTAGCGGGGTAAATGAGCAGTTCTTC. This codes for CASSLTSGVNEQFF. This chain connects TRBV11-3 to TRBJ2-1, with 10 positions matching TRBD2. CDR1 and CDR2 from the germline V gene are SGHNT and YENEEA. Trimming removed 5 bases from V and 7 bases from J; junction bases left unmatched: 5. This CDR3 is built from 14 residues. Full variable domain (rest looked up from reference TRBV11-3 and TRBJ2-1): EAGVVQSPRYKIIEKKQPVAFWCNPISGHNTLYWYLQNLGQGPELLIRYENEEAVDDSQLPKDRFSAERLKGVDSTLKIQPAELGDSAVYLCASSLTSGVNEQFFGPGTRLTVL.